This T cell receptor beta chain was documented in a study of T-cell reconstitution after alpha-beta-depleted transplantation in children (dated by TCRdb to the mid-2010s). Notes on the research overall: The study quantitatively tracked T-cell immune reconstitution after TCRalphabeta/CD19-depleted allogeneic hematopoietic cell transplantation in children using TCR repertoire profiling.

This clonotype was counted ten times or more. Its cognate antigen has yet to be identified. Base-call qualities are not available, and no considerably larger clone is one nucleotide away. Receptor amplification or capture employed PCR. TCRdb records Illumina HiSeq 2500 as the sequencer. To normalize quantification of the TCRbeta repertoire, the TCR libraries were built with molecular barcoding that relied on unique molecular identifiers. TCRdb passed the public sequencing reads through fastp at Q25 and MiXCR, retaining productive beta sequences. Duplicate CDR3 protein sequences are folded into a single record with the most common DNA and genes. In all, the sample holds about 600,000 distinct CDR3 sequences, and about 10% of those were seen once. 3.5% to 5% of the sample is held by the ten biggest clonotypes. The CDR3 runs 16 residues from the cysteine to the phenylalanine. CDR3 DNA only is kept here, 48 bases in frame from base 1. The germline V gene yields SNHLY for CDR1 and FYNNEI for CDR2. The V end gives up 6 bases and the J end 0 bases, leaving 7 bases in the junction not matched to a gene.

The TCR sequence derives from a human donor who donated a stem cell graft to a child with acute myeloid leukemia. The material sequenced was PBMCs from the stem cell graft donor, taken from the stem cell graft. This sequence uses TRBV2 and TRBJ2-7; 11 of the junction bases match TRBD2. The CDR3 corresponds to CASRPTSGSISYEQYF. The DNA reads TGTGCCAGCAGGCCCACTAGCGGGAGTATCTCCTACGAGCAGTACTTC.